The source of this TCR beta chain is a study of cytomegalovirus exposure and HLA in healthy donors. Study-wide points: Subsequent analysis revealed that first-cohort TCR clusters tended to co-occur in the 110 or so validation repertoires. Specificity for CMV antigens was confirmed in vitro for three of the CMV-associated chains.

About this clone: Its cognate antigen is unknown.

The donors were part of the validation cohort, which consisted of some 120 subjects and was separate from the first cohort of about 670 subjects. Generated by immunoSEQ multiplex PCR, the TCRdb table keeps only in-frame clones and is missing some. The sample has roughly 220,000 clones, roughly 88% seen once. V was trimmed by 4 bases and J by 1 base, leaving 10 bases between them. Per germline, CDR1 SGDLS and CDR2 YYNGEE. There are 14 residues in the CDR3. The receptor's source is a woman between 25 and 40 years old in good health and CMV-seropositive. The sample was PBMCs. V usage is TRBV9 and J usage is TRBJ2-3; D perhaps matches TRBD2 (6 bases). The CDR3 DNA follows: TGTGCCAGCAGCCCCGGGACTCGCACAGATACGCAGTATTTT. Its protein product is CASSPGTRTDTQYF.